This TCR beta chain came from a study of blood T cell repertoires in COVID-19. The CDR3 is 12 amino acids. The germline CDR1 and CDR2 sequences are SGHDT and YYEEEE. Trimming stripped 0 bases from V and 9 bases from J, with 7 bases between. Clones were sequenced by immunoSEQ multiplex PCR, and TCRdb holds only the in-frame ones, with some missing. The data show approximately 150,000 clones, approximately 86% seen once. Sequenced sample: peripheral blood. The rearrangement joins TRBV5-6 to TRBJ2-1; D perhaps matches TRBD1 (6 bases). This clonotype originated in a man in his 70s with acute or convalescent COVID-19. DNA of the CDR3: TGTGCCAGCAGCTTGGGGGACACTGAGCAGTTCTTC. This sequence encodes CASSLGDTEQFF.